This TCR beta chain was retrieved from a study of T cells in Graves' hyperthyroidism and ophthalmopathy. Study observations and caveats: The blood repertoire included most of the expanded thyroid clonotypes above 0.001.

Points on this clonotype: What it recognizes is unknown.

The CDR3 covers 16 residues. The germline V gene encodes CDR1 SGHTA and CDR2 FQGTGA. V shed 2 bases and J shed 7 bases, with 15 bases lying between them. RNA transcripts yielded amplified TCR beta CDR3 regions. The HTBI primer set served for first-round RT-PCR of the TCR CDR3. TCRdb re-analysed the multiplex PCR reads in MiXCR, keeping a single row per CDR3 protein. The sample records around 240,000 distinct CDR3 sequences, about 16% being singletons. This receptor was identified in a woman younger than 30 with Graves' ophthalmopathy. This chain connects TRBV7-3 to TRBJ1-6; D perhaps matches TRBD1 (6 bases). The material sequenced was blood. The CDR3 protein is CASSLFNRERNSPLHF. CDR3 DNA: TGTGCCAGCAGCTTATTCAACAGGGAGAGGAATTCACCCCTCCACTTT.